The 7 T cell receptor beta chains presented below share a single source sample, sequenced in a study of blood T cell repertoires in COVID-19. Measured with immunoSEQ multiplex PCR; TCRdb has only the in-frame clones, and not every one. The sample has a few hundred thousand clones, 80% to 90% seen once. The sample consisted of peripheral blood. These receptors were obtained from a woman between 35 and 50 years old who had recovered from COVID-19.

The V call is TRBV6-6, the J call TRBJ1-1; D is unresolved. This CDR3 region has 15 residues. Looked up from germline, CDR1 is MNHNY and CDR2 is SVGAGI (reference sequence). V lost 6 bases, J lost 0 bases, and 14 bases lay in between. The CDR3, as DNA: TGTGCCAGCAGCGCCCTGGAGTTGTTGAACACTGAAGCTTTCTTT. Translation gives CASSALELLNTEAFF.

This sequence joins TRBV4-3 and TRBJ1-2, with a tentative D call TRBD1 (6 bases). V was cut by 0 bases and J by 3 bases, with 14 bases left in between. The CDR3 consists of 16 residues. Germline loops: CDR1 LGHNA, CDR2 YSLEER. CDR3: CASSQEVGARDYGYTF. CDR3 bases: TGCGCCAGCAGCCAAGAAGTGGGGGCGCGGGACTATGGCTACACCTTC.

This rearrangement joins TRBV28 to TRBJ1-5, with D uncertain. The V and J ends lost 4 bases and 2 bases respectively, with 15 bases between them. Germline CDR1 MDHEN, CDR2 SYDVKM. There are 16 residues in the CDR3. CDR3 nucleotides: TGTGCCAGCAGTTCCCGGGATTTTAGCGGCAATCAGCCCCAGCATTTT. It yields the protein CASSSRDFSGNQPQHF.

The CDR3 DNA reads TGTGCCAGTAGCGTCACCGGGACAGGCGGATATGGCTACACCTTC. Encoded protein: CASSVTGTGGYGYTF. The chain uses TRBV19 and TRBJ1-2, with 8 bases that match TRBD1. Germline CDR1 is LNHDA and CDR2 is SQIVND (reference sequence). With V trimmed by 6 bases and J by 5 bases, 11 bases remained unmatched. This CDR3 has 15 amino acids.

This rearrangement joins TRBV9 to TRBJ1-2; D possibly corresponds to TRBD1 (6 bases). The germline CDR1 and CDR2 sequences are SGDLS and YYNGEE. The CDR3 contains 15 residues. Trimming removed 0 bases from V and 0 bases from J, with 9 bases in between. In DNA, the CDR3 is TGTGCCAGCAGCGTAGACGCAGGGGCTAACTATGGCTACACCTTC. Translated: CASSVDAGANYGYTF.

This sequence joins TRBV5-8 and TRBJ1-5; 8 bases line up with TRBD1. Trimming cost V 1 base and J 4 bases; bases outside gene matches: 4. This CDR3 has 15 residues. Germline V gene lookup returns CDR1 SGHTS and CDR2 YDEGEE. The CDR3, as DNA: TGTGCCAGCAGCTTGAACGACAGGGGTAATCAGCCCCAGCATTTT. The encoded protein is CASSLNDRGNQPQHF.

This clone occurred once. V is TRBV9 and J is TRBJ1-6; TRBD1 is a possible D gene (5 bases). V lost 0 bases and J lost 10, with 14 bases in between. CDR3 length: 15 residues. Per the germline V gene, CDR1 is SGDLS and CDR2 is YYNGEE. The CDR3 here is CASSVAAGSLSPLHF. CDR3 DNA sequence: TGTGCCAGCAGCGTAGCAGCAGGGTCACTGTCACCCCTCCACTTT.